One sample yielded the 6 T cell receptor beta chains listed below, sequenced in a study of T cells after yellow fever vaccination. Via MiXCR, TCRdb re-called the 5' RACE reads, giving one row per CDR3 protein. The repertoire holds 300,000 or so distinct CDR3 sequences, with around 4.1% as singletons. Sample: PBMCs, taken 5 days after the yellow fever booster vaccination. The receptors shown here come from a man between 18 and 35 years old who received the YFV17D yellow fever vaccine.

V is TRBV3-1 and J is TRBJ2-7, with 8 bases lining up with TRBD1. The junction had 9 bases not matched to a gene; V was cut back by 0 bases and J by 2 bases. The CDR3 is 17 amino acids. From germline, CDR1 is LGHDT and CDR2 YNNKEL (reference sequence). CDR3 nucleotides: TGTGCCAGCAGCCAAGATGGTAGGGGGACAGGTACCTACGAGCAGTACTTC. Protein sequence: CASSQDGRGTGTYEQYF.

The CDR3 region is CASSPSGGAGEQFF. For the CDR3, the DNA is TGTGCCAGCAGCCCTAGCGGGGGGGCGGGTGAGCAGTTCTTC. The chain couples TRBV7-9 to TRBJ2-1, with TRBD2 matching over 12 bases. The trim removed 5 bases at V and 9 bases at J, leaving 5 bases unmatched. CDR1 is SEHNR and CDR2 is FQNEAQ in the germline V gene (reference sequence). The CDR3 has 14 amino acids.

The chain joins TRBV6-5 to TRBJ1-6; D gene unclear. The V end lost 0 bases, the J end lost 4 bases, and 16 bases lay between the germline ends. The length of the CDR3 is 18 residues. The germline gives CDR1 MNHEY, CDR2 SVGAGI. The CDR3 DNA is TGTGCCAGCAGTTACTCGACGGCCGCCGGACCTTATAATTCACCCCTCCACTTT. Protein sequence: CASSYSTAAGPYNSPLHF.

This chain connects TRBV20-1 to TRBJ1-4, with 7 bases matching TRBD1. V shed 0 bases and J 8 bases; nucleotides not matched to a gene: 15. This CDR3 comprises 17 residues. Per germline, CDR1 DFQATT and CDR2 SNEGSKA (reference sequence). DNA for the CDR3: TGCAGTGCTAGAGATAGACAGGGAGGGGGATATACAGAAAAACTGTTTTTT. Amino acid sequence: CSARDRQGGGYTEKLFF.

The CDR3 coding sequence is TGTGCCATCAGGGGACAGGGGGCTTACACTGAAGCTTTCTTT. As protein: CAIRGQGAYTEAFF. This chain joins TRBV10-3 and TRBJ1-1; 12 bases are a match to TRBD1. The V and J ends lost 6 bases and 3 bases, in that order; junction bases with no gene match: 2. Germline CDR1 reads ENHRY; CDR2 reads SYGVKD. This CDR3 comprises 14 residues.

This clonotype has just a few counts. The chain recombines TRBV7-9 with TRBJ2-1, with 7 bases matching TRBD1. CDR3 length: 15 residues. J lost 3 bases, V lost 4 bases, and 6 bases had no gene match. Germline V gives CDR1 SEHNR, CDR2 FQNEAQ (reference sequence). This CDR3 is CASSSDRAGYNEQFF. DNA of the CDR3: TGTGCCAGCAGCTCCGACAGGGCGGGCTACAATGAGCAGTTCTTC.